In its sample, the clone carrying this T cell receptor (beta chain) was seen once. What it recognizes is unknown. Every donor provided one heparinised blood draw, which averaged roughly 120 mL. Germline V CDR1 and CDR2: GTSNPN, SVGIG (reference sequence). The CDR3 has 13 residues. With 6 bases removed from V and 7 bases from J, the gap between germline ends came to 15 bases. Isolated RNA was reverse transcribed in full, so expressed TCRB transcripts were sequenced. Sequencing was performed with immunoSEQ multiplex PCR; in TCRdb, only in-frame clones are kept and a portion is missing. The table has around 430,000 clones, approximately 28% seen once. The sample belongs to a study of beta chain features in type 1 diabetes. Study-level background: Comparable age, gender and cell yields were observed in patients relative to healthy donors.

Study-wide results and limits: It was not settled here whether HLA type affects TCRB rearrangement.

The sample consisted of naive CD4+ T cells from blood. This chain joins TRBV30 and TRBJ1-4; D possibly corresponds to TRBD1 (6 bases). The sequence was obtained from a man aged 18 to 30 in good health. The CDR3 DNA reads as TGTGCCTGCAGGGGCGCAAGGTTTGAAAAACTGTTTTTT. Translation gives CACRGARFEKLFF.